This passage covers 14 T cell receptor beta chains from one sample sequenced in a study of shared clonotypes between healthy human individuals. Method: immunoSEQ multiplex PCR; TCRdb's copy keeps in-frame clones and lacks some. The profile shows about 710,000 clones, around four fifths of them singletons. Sequencing was performed on memory CD4+ T cells sorted from blood. Indicated subset: CD45RA-negative fraction. The receptors shown here come from a woman in her 30s in good health.

The chain employs TRBV7-9 and TRBJ2-1; the D gene is possibly TRBD2 (5 bases). Trimming took 5 bases from V and 9 from J, leaving 17 bases between them. The V gene's germline CDR1 is SEHNR and CDR2 FQNEAQ (reference sequence). The CDR3 sequence is 14 residues long. CDR3 sequence: CASSLRETKTEQFF. CDR3 bases: TGTGCCAGCAGCCTAAGGGAGACGAAAACTGAGCAGTTCTTC. Combining the CDR3 with reference TRBV7-9 and TRBJ2-1 gives the whole variable domain DTGVSQNPRHKITKRGQNVTFRCDPISEHNRLYWYRQTLGQGPEFLTYFQNEAQLEKSRLLSDRFSAERPKGSFSTLEIQRTEQGDSAMYLCASSLRETKTEQFFGPGTRLTVL.

This chain connects TRBV19 to TRBJ1-2; 8 bases are shared with TRBD1. Germline values: CDR1 LNHDA, CDR2 SQIVND (reference sequence). CDR3 length equals 17 residues. The V segment lost 5 bases and the J segment 5 bases; nucleotides outside the gene matches: 16. For the CDR3, the DNA is TGTGCCAGTAGTCCCCGGGCCTCGGTAGGACAGGGATATGGCTACACCTTC. Amino acid sequence: CASSPRASVGQGYGYTF.

This rearrangement joins TRBV6-5 to TRBJ2-7, with a tentative D call TRBD1 (6 bases). V lost 6 bases and J 4 bases, leaving 10 bases between the germline ends. From germline, CDR1 is MNHEY and CDR2 SVGAGI. The CDR3 consists of 12 residues. The CDR3: CASRTGNYEQYF. For the CDR3, the DNA is TGTGCCAGCAGGACAGGAAATTACGAGCAGTACTTC.

This clone was detected only once. The chain carries TRBV29-1 and TRBJ2-5; D is possibly TRBD1 or TRBD2 (5 bases each). The CDR3 totals 12 residues. Between the trimmed V and J ends, which lost 8 bases and 4 bases, there was a span of 14 bases. Germline V gives CDR1 SQVTM, CDR2 ANQGSEA. The chain's CDR3 is CSLRDGVETQYF. CDR3 in DNA: TGCAGCCTCAGGGACGGAGTAGAGACCCAGTACTTC.

This rearrangement joins TRBV30 to TRBJ1-6, with D maybe TRBD1 (5 bases). V lost 2 bases, J lost 9 bases, and 11 bases lay in between. The CDR3 contains 13 residues. Germline V gene lookup returns CDR1 GTSNPN and CDR2 SVGIG (reference sequence). The CDR3 here is CAWSPGKPSPLHF. CDR3 nucleotide sequence: TGTGCCTGGAGTCCAGGGAAGCCTTCACCCCTCCACTTT.

As regards this clone: This sequence may be a read error, since a much larger clone differs from it by one base. In the same sample, other DNA sequences code for this CDR3. The chain couples TRBV27 to TRBJ2-5; D is uncertain. Trimming cost V 5 bases and J 4 bases, with 5 bases left between them. The CDR3 spans 11 residues. Germline CDR1 MNHEY, CDR2 SMNVEV (reference sequence). The CDR3: CASSRGETQYF. The CDR3 DNA reads TGTGCCAGCAGTCGCGGAGAGACCCAGTACTTC.

In DNA form, the CDR3 reads TGTGCCATCAGGACGGGACAGACCTCTGGAAACACCATATATTTT. This sequence encodes CAIRTGQTSGNTIYF. V and J are TRBV10-3 and TRBJ1-3; 7 bases match TRBD1. Germline CDR1 is ENHRY and CDR2 is SYGVKD. The CDR3 runs to 15 residues. The V segment lost 6 bases and the J segment 0 bases; nucleotides outside the gene matches: 5.

As regards this clone: Sequence at one end of the junction differs from germline and may be a read error. This rearrangement joins TRBV5-1 to TRBJ2-7; 8 bases are shared with TRBD2. Germline assignment: CDR1 SGHRS and CDR2 YFSETQ. The CDR3 totals 15 residues. CDR3 bases: TGCGCCAGCAGCTACACCGAAAGACATAGCGGGAAGCCCCACTTC. Translating it yields CASSYTERHSGKPHF.

This clone was seen more than once but under ten times. The V call is TRBV5-6, the J call TRBJ1-1, with a tentative D call TRBD1 (6 bases). There are 16 residues in the CDR3. Trimming pared 4 bases from V and 0 bases from J, leaving 16 bases between. Germline V gene sequence: CDR1 SGHDT, CDR2 YYEEEE. DNA of the CDR3: TGTGCCAGCAGCCCCGACAGGCCCCGGATGAACACTGAAGCTTTCTTT. It specifies CASSPDRPRMNTEAFF.

The V call is TRBV27, the J call TRBJ2-5; 7 nucleotides agree with TRBD2. This CDR3 spans 14 amino acids. Per the germline V gene, CDR1 is MNHEY and CDR2 is SMNVEV (reference sequence). The V segment lost 7 bases and the J segment 5 bases; nucleotides outside the gene matches: 10. This chain's CDR3 is CASKLAHSRETQYF. The CDR3 nucleotides are TGTGCCAGCAAACTAGCGCATAGTAGGGAGACCCAGTACTTC.

The rearrangement uses TRBV5-1 and TRBJ2-7; possibly TRBD2 for D (6 bases). This CDR3 has 13 residues. The germline V and J ends were trimmed by 4 bases and 3 bases, with 11 bases remaining between them. Germline CDR1 and CDR2: SGHRS and YFSETQ. The CDR3 spells CASSGGAFYEQYF. CDR3 bases: TGCGCCAGCAGCGGAGGGGCCTTCTACGAGCAGTACTTC.

V usage is TRBV5-1 and J usage is TRBJ2-4, with TRBD1 matching over 9 bases. The CDR3 runs 15 residues. Germline CDR1 is SGHRS and CDR2 is YFSETQ. V dropped 5 bases and J dropped 5; count of bases not matched to a gene: 8. CDR3 sequence reads: CASRTMGQGENIQYF. The DNA for the CDR3 is TGCGCCAGCAGAACTATGGGACAGGGTGAAAACATTCAGTACTTC.

The chain carries TRBV18 and TRBJ2-1, with D maybe TRBD2 (5 bases). Per germline, CDR1 KGHSH and CDR2 LQKENI. The CDR3 loop spans 14 amino acids. The V gene lost 8 bases and the J gene lost 6 bases, with 17 bases spanning the gap. CDR3 sequence: CASTTGLEGNEQFF. The CDR3 DNA is TGTGCCAGCACAACCGGGCTCGAGGGCAATGAGCAGTTCTTC. Full variable domain (rest looked up from reference TRBV18 and TRBJ2-1): NAGVMQNPRHLVRRRGQEARLRCSPMKGHSHVYWYRQLPEEGLKFMVYLQKENIIDESGMPKERFSAEFPKEGPSILRIQQVVRGDSAAYFCASTTGLEGNEQFFGPGTRLTVL.

The rearrangement joins TRBV6-5 to TRBJ1-5; maybe TRBD1 (5 bases). V was pared by 2 bases and J by 5 bases, with 13 bases between. Germline V gene sequence: CDR1 MNHEY, CDR2 SVGAGI. The CDR3 sequence is 15 residues long. The CDR3 spells CASSYTGLGDQPQHF. The CDR3 DNA sequence: TGTGCCAGCAGTTACACAGGACTCGGGGATCAGCCCCAGCATTTT.